This T cell receptor beta chain was documented in a study of cytomegalovirus exposure and HLA in healthy donors. General study findings and limits: Associated with cytomegalovirus, according to the listing, were some 150 TCR beta chains.

The CDR3 runs to 14 residues. V lost 4 bases and J 5 bases, leaving 14 bases between the germline ends. Germline-derived CDR1 and CDR2 are SGHAT and FQNNGV. Researchers ran the PCR with 60 Vbeta and 13 Jbeta primers. Libraries were prepared by immunoSEQ multiplex PCR; TCRdb keeps only in-frame clonotypes and omits some of them. In the table there are more than 95,000 clones, more than 60% of which are singletons. As concerns this clone: Its antigen is undetermined.

The genes are TRBV11-2 and TRBJ2-5; a possible D gene is TRBD2 (6 bases). The receptor comes from a man aged 30-40 years in good health and CMV-seronegative. The sequencing input was PBMCs. The CDR3 sequence: CASSSQGGAETQYF. CDR3 nucleotide sequence: TGTGCCAGCAGCTCCCAGGGCGGGGCGGAGACCCAGTACTTC.